This T cell receptor beta chain was captured by sequencing in a study of T cell repertoires in MIS-A myocarditis (dated 2022 in TCRdb). The immunoSEQ bias-controlled multiplex PCR was used to amplify TCRbeta CDR3 regions, which were then sequenced at high throughput. Concerning the study's data processing: CDR3 sequences were collapsed and filtered with the immunoSEQ vendor pipeline, and the abundance and frequency of each unique TCRbeta CDR3 were thereby quantified. CD-HIT clustered dominant CDR3 amino acid sequences with SARS-CoV-2-specific ImmuneCODE TCRbeta sequences at a 90% global sequence identity threshold. Clones were classed as hyperexpanded at frequencies of 0.1 to 1 and as large at frequencies of 0.01 to 0.1. The CDR3 amino acid sequences and the V and J gene assignments of the dominant clones were confirmed with MiXCR. The R stringdist package was used to compute Levenshtein distances between the patient clonotypes and the ImmuneCODE hits. Entries here come from immuneACCESS through TCRdb and include only in-frame sequences with V and J called. Some clones fail to appear in such tables; in the studies checked, an unresolved V gene covers under half of the shortfall, and the cause of the remainder is unknown. V and J calls and clone size follow that table, whereas D and trimming were derived from the DNA. Across this sample there are about 6,000 clones, with 78% seen only once. The biggest ten clones account for roughly 64% of the sample.

The QIAamp DNA FFPE kit was used to extract genomic DNA from formalin-fixed paraffin-embedded autopsy tissue. Remarks on this clone: Its antigen is currently not known. Base qualities are not provided; no much larger clone lies one nucleotide away.

From the cysteine through the phenylalanine, the CDR3 covers 14 amino acids. Only the CDR3 region is kept as DNA, spanning 42 bases read in frame from base 1. V was cut back by 4 bases and J by 6 bases, leaving a gap of 16 bases between them. The germline V gene (reference sequence) provides CDR1 SGHNT and CDR2 YYREEE. The clonotype was recovered from a man aged 18 to 35 with fulminant myocarditis from multisystem inflammatory syndrome in adults (MIS-A) after COVID-19. This chain joins TRBV5-4 to TRBJ1-1, with TRBD1 perhaps the D gene, on 6 matching bases. The sequenced material came from interventricular septum heart tissue obtained at autopsy. In the paper's terms, the cell subset or site label means: cardiac tissue sample (left or right ventricle, interventricular septum, or pericardium). The CDR3 region reads CASSPETGRAEAFF. DNA sequence: TGTGCCAGCAGCCCTGAGACAGGCAGGGCTGAAGCTTTCTTT.